This paragraph covers one T cell receptor beta chain sequence. The ends were cut back, 6 bases at V and 5 bases at J, with 17 bases in the middle. CDR3 length: 14 residues. CDR1 and CDR2 from the germline V gene are MNHEY and SVGAGI. The sample originates from a study of OX40 agonist ivuxolimab in advanced cancers. Clones were read by immunoSEQ multiplex PCR, and TCRdb kept only the in-frame ones, dropping some. The sample consists of about 64,000 clones, around 80% of them appearing once. The sample in question was CD4+ or CD8+ T cells sorted from blood, obtained in a trial of the OX40 agonist ivuxolimab. The chain uses TRBV6-5 and TRBJ2-7; D is possibly TRBD1 (6 bases). The source is an adult with an advanced solid tumor such as melanoma, head and neck, liver or kidney cancer. This CDR3 is CASSPQTGLDEQYF. CDR3 DNA: TGTGCCAGCAGCCCTCAGACAGGTCTCGACGAGCAGTACTTC.